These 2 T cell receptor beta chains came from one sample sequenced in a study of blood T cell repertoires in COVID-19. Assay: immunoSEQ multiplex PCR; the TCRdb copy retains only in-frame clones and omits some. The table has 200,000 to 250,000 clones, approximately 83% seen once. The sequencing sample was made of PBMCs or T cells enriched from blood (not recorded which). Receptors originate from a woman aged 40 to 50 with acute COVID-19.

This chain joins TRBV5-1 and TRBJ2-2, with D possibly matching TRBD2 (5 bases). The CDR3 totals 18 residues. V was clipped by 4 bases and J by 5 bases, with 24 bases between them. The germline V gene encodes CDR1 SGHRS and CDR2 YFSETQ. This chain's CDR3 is CASSPAGVLVYGTGELFF. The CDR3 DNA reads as TGCGCCAGCAGCCCAGCTGGGGTACTAGTCTACGGGACCGGGGAGCTGTTTTTT.

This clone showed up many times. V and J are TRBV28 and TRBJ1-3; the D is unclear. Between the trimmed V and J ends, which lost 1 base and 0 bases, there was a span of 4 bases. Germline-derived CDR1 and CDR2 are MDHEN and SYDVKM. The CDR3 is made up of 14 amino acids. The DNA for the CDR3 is TGTGCCAGCAGTTTATATCGCTCTGGAAACACCATATATTTT. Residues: CASSLYRSGNTIYF. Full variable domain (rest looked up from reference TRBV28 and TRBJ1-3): DVKVTQSSRYLVKRTGEKVFLECVQDMDHENMFWYRQDPGLGLRLIYFSYDVKMKEKGDIPEGYSVSREKKERFSLILESASTNQTSMYLCASSLYRSGNTIYFGEGSWLTVV.